This TCR beta chain was recorded in a study of CD8 T cells in ankylosing spondylitis. General observations from the study: It appeared that ankylosing spondylitis blood was characterized by a TCR beta motif of several highly homologous variants.

Concerning this clonotype itself: The target antigen is unknown. The CDR3 does not close with the conserved phenylalanine or tryptophan, likely indicating a read error.

The V end lost 6 bases, the J end lost 2 bases, and 18 bases lay between the germline ends. Germline CDR1 SEHNR, CDR2 FQNEAQ (reference sequence). This CDR3 has 16 amino acids. Using its own MiXCR run on the 5' RACE reads, TCRdb lists one record per CDR3 protein. Of fewer than 500,000 distinct CDR3 sequences listed, 20% to 25% are singletons. This TCR derives from a male donor with ankylosing spondylitis. The sequenced sample consisted of blood, either unsorted or a sorted T cell fraction (not recorded which). The chain links TRBV7-9 to TRBJ2-3; D is tentatively TRBD1 or TRBD2 (5 bases each). Written as DNA, the CDR3 is TGTGCCAGCAGTTACACGGGGCCCGTGCCCACAGATACGCAGTATTTA. Its translation is CASSYTGPVPTDTQYL.